Below are 24 T cell receptor beta chains sequenced from a single sample in a study of blood T cell repertoires in COVID-19. The assay was immunoSEQ multiplex PCR, and TCRdb's table has in-frame clones only and misses some. The sample carries under 45,000 clones, about nine tenths recorded once. Sample: peripheral blood. These receptors were taken from an elderly woman in a cohort sampled during active or convalescent COVID-19.

The chain is built from TRBV5-1 and TRBJ1-2, with D tentatively TRBD1 (6 bases). The ends were cut back, 0 bases at V and 8 bases at J, with 14 bases in the middle. CDR3 length: 14 residues. Germline CDR1 is SGHRS and CDR2 is YFSETQ. CDR3 sequence: CASSLDRDLDGYTF. CDR3 coding DNA: TGCGCCAGCAGCTTGGACAGGGATCTAGACGGCTACACCTTC.

The chain couples TRBV6-6 to TRBJ1-4, with no clear D. This CDR3 is 14 amino acids long. Trimming shortened V by 6 bases and J by 5 bases, and 13 bases separated the two germline ends. Germline lookup yields CDR1 MNHNY and CDR2 SVGAGI (reference sequence). CDR3 in amino acids: CASSPGSRNEKLFF. The DNA of the CDR3 is TGTGCCAGCAGCCCTGGGAGCCGGAATGAAAAACTGTTTTTT.

This clone has only a few counts. This chain connects TRBV30 to TRBJ1-3; D not certain. The CDR3 is made up of 14 amino acids. Trimming cost V 0 bases and J 1 base, with 7 bases left between them. The germline gives CDR1 GTSNPN, CDR2 SVGIG (reference sequence). In nucleotides, the CDR3 is TGTGCCTGGAGTGTATCGTTGTCTGGAAACACCATATATTTT. This codes for CAWSVSLSGNTIYF.

J is TRBJ2-7 and V is TRBV9, with TRBD1 matching 10 bases. V lost 0 bases, J lost 3 bases, and 3 bases stayed unmatched. Germline-derived CDR1 and CDR2 are SGDLS and YYNGEE. The CDR3 loop spans 15 amino acids. This CDR3 is CASSVGGTGVYEQYF. The CDR3 coding sequence is TGTGCCAGCAGCGTAGGGGGGACAGGGGTCTACGAGCAGTACTTC.

The gene calls are TRBV5-1 and TRBJ1-2; 10 nucleotides match TRBD1. Trimming at V came to 4 bases and at J to 3 bases, leaving 15 bases not matched to a gene. CDR3 length equals 18 residues. CDR1 is SGHRS and CDR2 is YFSETQ in the germline V gene. The CDR3 DNA follows: TGCGCCAGCAGCACGAAGGACCGGGACAGGGGTGGAGACTATGGCTACACCTTC. This sequence encodes CASSTKDRDRGGDYGYTF.

This clone was counted a few times. The chain links TRBV6-5 to TRBJ2-2; D gene ambiguous. Germline CDR1 and CDR2: MNHEY and SVGAGI. With 4 bases removed from V and 1 base from J, the gap between germline ends came to 7 bases. The CDR3 is 14 residues long. The CDR3 bases are TGTGCCAGCAGTTCTAAGCGGAACACCGGGGAGCTGTTTTTT. This encodes CASSSKRNTGELFF.

The chain combines TRBV5-6 with TRBJ1-1; D is unclear. Germline CDR1 is SGHDT and CDR2 is YYEEEE. There are 15 residues in the CDR3. Trimming shortened V by 2 bases and J by 0 bases, and 11 bases separated the two germline ends. The CDR3: CASSFPPGMNTEAFF. The CDR3 DNA follows: TGTGCCAGCAGCTTTCCGCCCGGGATGAACACTGAAGCTTTCTTT.

This chain joins TRBV6-5 and TRBJ2-7, with 11 bases lining up with TRBD2. Germline CDR1 MNHEY, CDR2 SVGAGI. Trimming took 5 bases from V and 3 from J; bases not matched to a gene: 3. This CDR3 has 14 residues. CDR3 DNA sequence: TGTGCCAGCAGTCCCGGGACTAGCGGCTACGAGCAGTACTTC. Translating gives CASSPGTSGYEQYF.

This clone was detected only a few times. Other nucleotide sequences in the sample specify the same CDR3. The V gene is TRBV2, the J gene TRBJ2-3; TRBD1 might be the D (6 bases). CDR3 size: 14 residues. Looked up from germline, CDR1 is SNHLY and CDR2 is FYNNEI. With 6 bases removed from V and 2 bases from J, the gap between germline ends came to 12 bases. In DNA, the CDR3 is TGTGCCAGCAGAGGGGGAGCCCTCACAGATACGCAGTATTTT. Translated: CASRGGALTDTQYF.

This chain links TRBV2 with TRBJ1-2; D remains unclear. Trimming stripped 8 bases from V and 8 bases from J, with 18 bases between. CDR3 length: 13 amino acids. Per the germline V gene, CDR1 is SNHLY and CDR2 is FYNNEI. The CDR3 DNA reads as TGTGCCAGCGTCTACCATCAAGGAGGGGGCTACACCTTC. Encoded protein: CASVYHQGGGYTF.

The V gene is TRBV9, the J gene TRBJ1-6, with TRBD1 as a possible D gene (6 bases). The V end lost 0 bases, the J end lost 4 bases, and 8 bases lay between the germline ends. Germline lookup yields CDR1 SGDLS and CDR2 YYNGEE. There are 15 residues in the CDR3. The DNA for the CDR3 is TGTGCCAGCAGCGTAGAAGGGGGTTATAATTCACCCCTCCACTTT. This encodes CASSVEGGYNSPLHF.

The J gene is TRBJ2-7, the V gene TRBV6-1, with D maybe TRBD2 (5 bases). Trimming removed 3 bases from V and 4 bases from J, with 16 bases in between. Germline CDR1 MNHNS, CDR2 SASEGT. CDR3 length: 15 residues. The CDR3, as DNA: TGTGCCAGCAGTGACCACAGACGGGGTTATTACGAGCAGTACTTC. Translated, it gives CASSDHRRGYYEQYF.

This chain joins TRBV9 and TRBJ2-3; the D gene is possibly TRBD2 (6 bases). The CDR3 runs to 16 residues. V was cut by 0 bases and J by 1 base, with 12 bases left in between. CDR1 and CDR2 from the germline V gene are SGDLS and YYNGEE. CDR3 DNA: TGTGCCAGCAGCGTAGGGGCGGGACGCCGCACAGATACGCAGTATTTT. This gives the protein CASSVGAGRRTDTQYF.

The chain has TRBV9 and TRBJ2-1; D is possibly TRBD2 (6 bases). With 3 bases removed from V and 5 bases from J, the gap between germline ends came to 15 bases. The CDR3 is made up of 15 amino acids. Germline V gives CDR1 SGDLS, CDR2 YYNGEE. The CDR3 region is CASSGAPGLNNEQFF. The CDR3 DNA follows: TGTGCCAGCAGCGGGGCTCCGGGACTGAACAATGAGCAGTTCTTC.

This clone showed up just once. The chain carries TRBV5-1 and TRBJ2-1, with TRBD1 identical over 9 bases. The germline CDR1 and CDR2 sequences are SGHRS and YFSETQ. The CDR3 extends over 13 amino acids. V trimming: 1 base; J trimming: 10 bases; junction bases outside the gene matches: 3. The CDR3 DNA reads as TGCGCCAGCAGCTTGAACACAGGGGGCGAGCAGTTCTTC. Translated: CASSLNTGGEQFF.

The chain is built from TRBV2 and TRBJ2-2, with D maybe TRBD2 (6 bases). Germline loops: CDR1 SNHLY, CDR2 FYNNEI. The V end lost 7 bases, the J end lost 6 bases, and 12 bases lay between the germline ends. CDR3 length: 13 amino acids. In DNA, the CDR3 is TGTGCCAGCACGCGGGATTTTCCCGGGGAGCTGTTTTTT. This sequence encodes CASTRDFPGELFF.

This clone was found a few times. The J gene is TRBJ1-6, the V gene TRBV9; 7 bases line up with TRBD1. Trimming cost V 3 bases and J 6 bases; bases outside gene matches: 9. The germline V gene encodes CDR1 SGDLS and CDR2 YYNGEE. The CDR3 totals 16 residues. CDR3 in DNA: TGTGCCAGCAGCGCCGAGGGGGCCGAGCCTAATTCACCCCTCCACTTT. Translating it yields CASSAEGAEPNSPLHF.

This sequence joins TRBV2 and TRBJ2-7; weak D call: TRBD2 (6 bases). Germline CDR1 SNHLY, CDR2 FYNNEI. There are 13 residues in the CDR3. The ends were cut back, 7 bases at V and 2 bases at J, with 12 bases in the middle. The CDR3 DNA follows: TGTGCCAGCAATCCGGGGGAAACCTACGAGCAGTACTTC. Its translation: CASNPGETYEQYF.

The chain joins TRBV5-1 to TRBJ2-1; TRBD2 aligns across 7 bases. V dropped 0 bases and J dropped 5; count of bases not matched to a gene: 8. Germline-derived CDR1 and CDR2 are SGHRS and YFSETQ. The length of the CDR3 is 16 residues. CDR3 DNA: TGCGCCAGCAGCTTGGGACTCCGGGACTACGACAATGAGCAGTTCTTC. Protein sequence: CASSLGLRDYDNEQFF. The full variable domain, its missing parts supplied by reference TRBV5-1 and TRBJ2-1, is KAGVTQTPRYLIKTRGQQVTLSCSPISGHRSVSWYQQTPGQGLQFLFEYFSETQRNKGNFPGRFSGRQFSNSRSEMNVSTLELGDSALYLCASSLGLRDYDNEQFFGPGTRLTVL.

CDR3 amino acids: CASSWLAGAVYNEQFF. In DNA, the CDR3 is TGTGCCAGCAGTTGGTTGGCGGGAGCGGTCTACAATGAGCAGTTCTTC. The chain links TRBV6-5 to TRBJ2-1; 7 bases are a match to TRBD2. V dropped 4 bases and J dropped 3; count of bases not matched to a gene: 9. The germline gives CDR1 MNHEY, CDR2 SVGAGI. The CDR3 runs 16 residues.

V is TRBV7-9 and J is TRBJ1-6; no reliable D call. V shed 10 bases and J shed 8 bases, with 18 bases lying between them. The CDR3 runs to 14 residues. The germline CDR1 and CDR2 sequences are SEHNR and FQNEAQ (reference sequence). The CDR3 loop is CAIKDSSWDSPLHF. CDR3 DNA: TGTGCCATCAAGGACTCCTCCTGGGATTCACCCCTCCACTTT.

The genes are TRBV7-9 and TRBJ2-5, with TRBD2 matching 7 bases. J lost 0 bases, V lost 5 bases, and 12 bases had no gene match. CDR1 is SEHNR and CDR2 is FQNEAQ in the germline V gene (reference sequence). The CDR3 extends over 17 amino acids. As DNA, the CDR3 is TGTGCCAGCAGCCCTCAGCGGGGACGCCAATACCAAGAGACCCAGTACTTC. Amino acids: CASSPQRGRQYQETQYF.

The chain is built from TRBV12-3 or TRBV12-4 and TRBJ1-2, with 10 bases aligning to TRBD1. This CDR3 contains 13 residues. V gave up 6 bases and J gave up 7 bases; unmatched junction bases: 5. CDR3 nucleotide sequence: TGTGCCAGCAGCCCGGGACAGGGGACTGGCTACACCTTC. Protein: CASSPGQGTGYTF.

This clone was detected only once. The V gene is TRBV10-3, the J gene TRBJ1-2; D may be TRBD1 (6 bases). V lost 4 bases and J lost 2, with 8 bases in between. From germline, CDR1 is ENHRY and CDR2 SYGVKD. The CDR3 spans 13 residues. The CDR3 region is CAISVGTNYGYTF. The CDR3 bases are TGTGCCATCAGTGTGGGGACAAACTATGGCTACACCTTC.